The 13 T cell receptor beta chains given below trace back to one sample, sequenced in a study of cytomegalovirus exposure and HLA in healthy donors. Researchers ran the PCR with 60 Vbeta and 13 Jbeta primers. The method was immunoSEQ multiplex PCR; TCRdb's version includes in-frame clones alone and lacks a portion of them. The table records around 150,000 clones, over 80% of them present only once. The material sequenced was PBMCs. Every receptor here comes from a woman between 18 and 29 years old in good health and CMV-seronegative.

The V gene is TRBV5-6, the J gene TRBJ1-2; 7 nucleotides align to TRBD1. V lost 0 bases, J lost 1 base, and 0 bases stayed unmatched. The CDR3 covers 14 residues. Germline V gene sequence: CDR1 SGHDT, CDR2 YYEEEE. The CDR3 here is CASSLGDSNYGYTF. CDR3 DNA: TGTGCCAGCAGCTTGGGGGACAGTAACTATGGCTACACCTTC. The whole variable domain, remainder taken from reference TRBV5-6 and TRBJ1-2, is DAGVTQSPTHLIKTRGQQVTLRCSPKSGHDTVSWYQQALGQGPQFIFQYYEEEERQRGNFPDRFSGHQFPNYSSELNVNALLLGDSALYLCASSLGDSNYGYTFGSGTRLTVV.

This chain joins TRBV30 and TRBJ2-7; TRBD1 agrees at 7 bases. The CDR3 runs to 13 residues. J was trimmed by 2 bases and V by 3 bases; bases with no gene match: 4. The germline gives CDR1 GTSNPN, CDR2 SVGIG (reference sequence). As DNA, the CDR3 is TGTGCCTGGAGGACAGGGACCCCCTACGAGCAGTACTTC. It is translated as CAWRTGTPYEQYF. Filled out from reference TRBV30 and TRBJ2-7, the complete variable domain reads SQTIHQWPATLVQPVGSPLSLECTVEGTSNPNLYWYRQAAGRGLQLLFYSVGIGQISSEVPQNLSASRPQDRQFILSSKKLLLSDSGFYLCAWRTGTPYEQYFGPGTRLTVT.

The chain carries TRBV18 and TRBJ1-4, with D perhaps matching TRBD1 (6 bases). Looked up from germline, CDR1 is KGHSH and CDR2 is LQKENI. The CDR3 is 16 amino acids. Trimming shortened V by 3 bases and J by 6 bases, and 17 bases separated the two germline ends. CDR3 DNA sequence: TGTGCCAGCTCACCGAATATAGGACAGCTTGATGAAAAACTGTTTTTT. Residues: CASSPNIGQLDEKLFF.

This rearrangement joins TRBV4-1 to TRBJ2-5; D possibly corresponds to TRBD2 (6 bases). Germline assignment: CDR1 MGHRA and CDR2 YSYEKL. Trimming left V 4 bases short and J 1 base short, with 13 bases between. This CDR3 has 15 residues. CDR3 nucleotide sequence: TGCGCCAGCAGCCTCCCCCTAGCGACCCAAGAGACCCAGTACTTC. This gives the protein CASSLPLATQETQYF.

The chain links TRBV6-5 to TRBJ1-5; D gene ambiguous. The ends were cut back, 0 bases at V and 5 bases at J, with 8 bases in the middle. This CDR3 contains 14 residues. Per germline, CDR1 MNHEY and CDR2 SVGAGI. The CDR3 coding sequence is TGTGCCAGCAGTTACTCGAGCGGGGATCAGCCCCAGCATTTT. Protein: CASSYSSGDQPQHF.

This clone is a singleton in its sample. The chain links TRBV28 to TRBJ1-3, with D possibly being TRBD1 (6 bases). The germline gives CDR1 MDHEN, CDR2 SYDVKM. Trimming cost V 3 bases and J 0 bases, with 9 bases left between them. The CDR3 is 15 residues long. The CDR3: CASSLQGRSGNTIYF. The CDR3 nucleotides are TGTGCCAGCAGTTTGCAGGGGCGCTCTGGAAACACCATATATTTT. Full variable domain (missing parts from reference TRBV28 and TRBJ1-3): DVKVTQSSRYLVKRTGEKVFLECVQDMDHENMFWYRQDPGLGLRLIYFSYDVKMKEKGDIPEGYSVSREKKERFSLILESASTNQTSMYLCASSLQGRSGNTIYFGEGSWLTVV.

Written as DNA, the CDR3 is TGTGCCAGCAGCTTTGGGACGGGGGTGGGCAACGAGCAGTACTTC. Amino acid sequence: CASSFGTGVGNEQYF. The chain has TRBV5-6 and TRBJ2-7; TRBD2 is a possible D gene (6 bases). V was cut by 2 bases and J by 5 bases, with 17 bases left in between. The CDR3 runs to 15 residues. Germline assignment: CDR1 SGHDT and CDR2 YYEEEE. The full variable domain, rest sourced from reference TRBV5-6 and TRBJ2-7, is DAGVTQSPTHLIKTRGQQVTLRCSPKSGHDTVSWYQQALGQGPQFIFQYYEEEERQRGNFPDRFSGHQFPNYSSELNVNALLLGDSALYLCASSFGTGVGNEQYFGPGTRLTVT.

This chain uses TRBV11-2 with TRBJ2-5; 12 bases are shared with TRBD2. The length of the CDR3 is 16 residues. The ends lost 2 bases at V and 1 base at J; junction bases unmatched: 2. Germline values: CDR1 SGHAT, CDR2 FQNNGV. DNA for the CDR3: TGTGCCAGCAGCTTACTAGCGGGGGGGCTCCAAGAGACCCAGTACTTC. It codes for CASSLLAGGLQETQYF.

Worth noting for this clone: At one boundary the junction diverges from the germline segment, which might be a read error. The CDR3 DNA reads TGTTCCAGCGGGACAGGGCTCGTCGAGCAGTACTTC. It yields the protein CSSGTGLVEQYF. The V gene is TRBV7-9, the J gene TRBJ2-7, with TRBD1 identical over 9 bases. Germline CDR1 SEHNR, CDR2 FQNEAQ (reference sequence). The CDR3 runs to 12 residues. Together with reference TRBV7-9 and TRBJ2-7, the CDR3 gives the full variable domain: DTGVSQNPRHKITKRGQNVTFRCDPISEHNRLYWYRQTLGQGPEFLTYFQNEAQLEKSRLLSDRFSAERPKGSFSTLEIQRTEQGDSAMYLCSSGTGLVEQYFGPGTRLTVT.

Turning to this clone: In this CDR3 the conserved last residue, phenylalanine or tryptophan, is missing, so a read error is likely. This sequence joins TRBV7-8 and TRBJ1-2, with D possibly being TRBD1 (6 bases). Per germline, CDR1 SGHVS and CDR2 FQNEAQ. Trimming pared 4 bases from V and 6 bases from J, leaving 12 bases between. The CDR3 has 13 amino acids. CDR3 region: CASSSTGTNGYTL. DNA of the CDR3: TGTGCCAGCAGCTCGACAGGCACTAATGGCTACACCCTC.

V usage is TRBV28 and J usage is TRBJ2-7; 9 bases align to TRBD1. The CDR3 extends over 16 amino acids. In germline, CDR1 is MDHEN, CDR2 SYDVKM. Trimming at V came to 1 base and at J to 4 bases, leaving 8 bases not matched to a gene. CDR3 bases: TGTGCCAGCAGTTTATTGGTCGGACAGGGGAGATACGAGCAGTACTTC. It translates to CASSLLVGQGRYEQYF.

V is TRBV9 and J is TRBJ2-2; 11 positions match TRBD1. Trimming removed 0 bases from V and 4 bases from J; junction bases left unmatched: 5. Germline values: CDR1 SGDLS, CDR2 YYNGEE. CDR3 size: 17 residues. CDR3 amino acids: CASSVEGQGAGTGELFF. CDR3 DNA sequence: TGTGCCAGCAGCGTAGAAGGACAGGGGGCAGGCACCGGGGAGCTGTTTTTT.

This clone occurred once. This rearrangement joins TRBV7-9 to TRBJ1-4; D is unclear. Trimming left V 1 base short and J 3 bases short, with 18 bases between. The CDR3 is 18 amino acids. The germline CDR1 and CDR2 sequences are SEHNR and FQNEAQ (reference sequence). DNA of the CDR3: TGTGCCAGCAGCTTAGTACTTGGTACCAGGAGGGCTAATGAAAAACTGTTTTTT. Translated, it gives CASSLVLGTRRANEKLFF.